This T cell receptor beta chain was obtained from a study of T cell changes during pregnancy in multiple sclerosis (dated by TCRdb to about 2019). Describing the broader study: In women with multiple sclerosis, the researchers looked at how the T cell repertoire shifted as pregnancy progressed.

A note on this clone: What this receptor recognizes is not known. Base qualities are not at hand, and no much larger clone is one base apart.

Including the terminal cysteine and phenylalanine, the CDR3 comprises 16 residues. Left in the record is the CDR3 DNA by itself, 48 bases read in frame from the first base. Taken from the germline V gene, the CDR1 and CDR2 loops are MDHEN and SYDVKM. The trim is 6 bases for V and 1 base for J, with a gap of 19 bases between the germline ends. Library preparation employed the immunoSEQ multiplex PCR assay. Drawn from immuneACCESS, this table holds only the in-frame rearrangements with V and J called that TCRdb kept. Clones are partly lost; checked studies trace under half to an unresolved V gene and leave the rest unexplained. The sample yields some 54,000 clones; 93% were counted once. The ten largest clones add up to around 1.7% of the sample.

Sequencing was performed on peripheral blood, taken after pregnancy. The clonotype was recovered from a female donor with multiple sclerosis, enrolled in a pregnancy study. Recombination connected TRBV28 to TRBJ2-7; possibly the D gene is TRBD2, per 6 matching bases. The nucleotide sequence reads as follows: TGTGCCAGCAGCATGGGCGGGGCAGGGAGGTCCTACGAGCAGTACTTC. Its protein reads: CASSMGGAGRSYEQYF.